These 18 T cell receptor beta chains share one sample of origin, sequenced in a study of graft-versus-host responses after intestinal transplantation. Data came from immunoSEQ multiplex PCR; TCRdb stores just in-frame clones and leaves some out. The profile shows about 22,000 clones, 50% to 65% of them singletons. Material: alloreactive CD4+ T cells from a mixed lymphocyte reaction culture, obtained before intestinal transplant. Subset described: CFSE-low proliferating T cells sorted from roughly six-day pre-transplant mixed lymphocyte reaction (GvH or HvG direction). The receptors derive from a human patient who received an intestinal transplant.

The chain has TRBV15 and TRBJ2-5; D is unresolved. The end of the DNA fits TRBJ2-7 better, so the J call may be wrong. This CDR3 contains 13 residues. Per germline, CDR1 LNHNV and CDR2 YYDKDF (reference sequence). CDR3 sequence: CATSRGGSYEQYF. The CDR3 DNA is TGTGCCACCAGCAGAGGAGGCTCCTACGAGCAGTACTTC.

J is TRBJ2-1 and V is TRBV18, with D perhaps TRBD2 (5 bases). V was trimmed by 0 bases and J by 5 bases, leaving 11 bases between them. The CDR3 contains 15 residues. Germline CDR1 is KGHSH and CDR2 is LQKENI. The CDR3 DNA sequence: TGTGCCAGCTCACCACCAACGCGGGCGGACAATGAGCAGTTCTTC. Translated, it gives CASSPPTRADNEQFF.

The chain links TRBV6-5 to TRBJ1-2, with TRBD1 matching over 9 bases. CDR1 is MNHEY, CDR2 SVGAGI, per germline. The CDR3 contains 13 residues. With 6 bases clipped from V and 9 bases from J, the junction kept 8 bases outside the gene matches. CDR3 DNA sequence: TGTGCCAGCAGCCTCACAGGGGGCGGGAGCTACACCTTC. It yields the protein CASSLTGGGSYTF.

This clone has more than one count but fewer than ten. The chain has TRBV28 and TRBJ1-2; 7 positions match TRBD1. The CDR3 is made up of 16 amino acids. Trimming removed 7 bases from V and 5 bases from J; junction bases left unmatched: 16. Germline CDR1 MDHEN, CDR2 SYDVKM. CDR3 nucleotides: TGTGCCAGCATTCCAGGGGGACTCCCCCCGGGGTATGGCTACACCTTC. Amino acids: CASIPGGLPPGYGYTF.

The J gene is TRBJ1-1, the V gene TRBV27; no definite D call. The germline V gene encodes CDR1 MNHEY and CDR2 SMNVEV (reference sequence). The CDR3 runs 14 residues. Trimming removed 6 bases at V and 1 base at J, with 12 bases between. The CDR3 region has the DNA TGTGCCAGCAGACTCCGCCGACAGAACACTGAAGCTTTCTTT. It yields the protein CASRLRRQNTEAFF.

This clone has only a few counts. The CDR3 is CACFSGGLPYEQYF. The CDR3 bases are TGTGCCTGTTTTAGCGGGGGACTTCCCTACGAGCAGTACTTC. The V call is TRBV6-1, the J call TRBJ2-7; 9 bases align to TRBD2. The CDR3 extends over 14 amino acids. V gave up 11 bases and J gave up 2 bases; unmatched junction bases: 10. Germline lookup yields CDR1 MNHNS and CDR2 SASEGT.

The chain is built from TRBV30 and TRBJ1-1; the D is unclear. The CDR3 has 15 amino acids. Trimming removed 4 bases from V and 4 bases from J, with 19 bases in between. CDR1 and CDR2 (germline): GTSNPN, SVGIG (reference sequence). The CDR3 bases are TGTGCCTGGAAGGTACGCTTCGAGGAGAGCACTGAAGCTTTCTTT. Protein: CAWKVRFEESTEAFF. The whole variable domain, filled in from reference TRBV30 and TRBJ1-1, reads SQTIHQWPATLVQPVGSPLSLECTVEGTSNPNLYWYRQAAGRGLQLLFYSVGIGQISSEVPQNLSASRPQDRQFILSSKKLLLSDSGFYLCAWKVRFEESTEAFFGQGTRLTVV.

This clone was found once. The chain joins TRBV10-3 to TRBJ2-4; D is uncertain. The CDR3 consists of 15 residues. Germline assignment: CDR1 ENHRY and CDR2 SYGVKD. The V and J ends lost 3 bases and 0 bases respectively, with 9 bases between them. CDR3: CAISDFSVAKNIQYF. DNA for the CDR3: TGTGCCATCAGTGATTTCTCCGTAGCCAAAAACATTCAGTACTTC.

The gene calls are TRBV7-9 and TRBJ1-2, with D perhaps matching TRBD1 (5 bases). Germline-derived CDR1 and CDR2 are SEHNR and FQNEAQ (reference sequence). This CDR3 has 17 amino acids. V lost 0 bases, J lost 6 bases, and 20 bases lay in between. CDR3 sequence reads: CASSLAGLSQASNGYTF. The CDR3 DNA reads TGTGCCAGCAGCTTAGCGGGACTAAGCCAGGCCTCCAATGGCTACACCTTC.

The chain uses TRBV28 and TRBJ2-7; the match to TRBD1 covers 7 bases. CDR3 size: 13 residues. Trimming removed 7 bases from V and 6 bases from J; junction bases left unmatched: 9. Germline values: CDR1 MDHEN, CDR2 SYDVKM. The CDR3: CASTPDRVSEQYF. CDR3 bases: TGTGCCAGCACGCCTGACAGGGTCTCCGAGCAGTACTTC.

The DNA for the CDR3 is TGTGCCAGCAGTTTAATCGGGTCCCTGCAGTACTTC. It is translated as CASSLIGSLQYF. The V and J genes are TRBV28 and TRBJ2-7; D remains unclear. This CDR3 spans 12 amino acids. The ends were cut back, 2 bases at V and 9 bases at J, with 11 bases in the middle. Per the germline V gene, CDR1 is MDHEN and CDR2 is SYDVKM. The whole variable domain, filled in from reference TRBV28 and TRBJ2-7, reads DVKVTQSSRYLVKRTGEKVFLECVQDMDHENMFWYRQDPGLGLRLIYFSYDVKMKEKGDIPEGYSVSREKKERFSLILESASTNQTSMYLCASSLIGSLQYFGPGTRLTVT.

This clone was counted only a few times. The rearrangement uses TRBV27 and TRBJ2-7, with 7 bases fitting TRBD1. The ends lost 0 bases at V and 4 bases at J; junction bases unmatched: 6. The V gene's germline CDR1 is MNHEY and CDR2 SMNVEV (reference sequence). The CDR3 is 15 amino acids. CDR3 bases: TGTGCCAGCAGTTTATCGCCAGGGGGTCTGTACGAGCAGTACTTC. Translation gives CASSLSPGGLYEQYF.

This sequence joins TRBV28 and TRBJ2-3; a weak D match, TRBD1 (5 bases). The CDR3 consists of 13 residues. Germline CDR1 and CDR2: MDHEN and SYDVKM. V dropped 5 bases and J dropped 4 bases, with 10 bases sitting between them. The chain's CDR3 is CASSDSAADTQYF. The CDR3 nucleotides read TGTGCCAGCAGTGACAGTGCCGCAGATACGCAGTATTTT.

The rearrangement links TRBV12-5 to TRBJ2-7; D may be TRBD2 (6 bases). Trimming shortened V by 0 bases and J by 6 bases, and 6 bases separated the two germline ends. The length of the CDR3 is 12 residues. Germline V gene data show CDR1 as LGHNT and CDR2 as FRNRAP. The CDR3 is CASGLVRGEQYF. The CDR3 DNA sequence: TGTGCTAGTGGTTTGGTGCGGGGCGAGCAGTACTTC.

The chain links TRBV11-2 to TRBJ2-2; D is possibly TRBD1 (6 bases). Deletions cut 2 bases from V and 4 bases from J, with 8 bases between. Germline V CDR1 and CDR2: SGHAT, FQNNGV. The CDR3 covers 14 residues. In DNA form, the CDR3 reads TGTGCCAGCAGCTTACAGGGGACCACCGGGGAGCTGTTTTTT. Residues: CASSLQGTTGELFF.

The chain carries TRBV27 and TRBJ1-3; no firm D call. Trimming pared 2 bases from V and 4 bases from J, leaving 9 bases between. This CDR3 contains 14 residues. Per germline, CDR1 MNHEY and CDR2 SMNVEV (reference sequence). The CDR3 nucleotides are TGTGCCAGCAGTTTAGCAGCGGGAGGAAACACCATATATTTT. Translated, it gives CASSLAAGGNTIYF.

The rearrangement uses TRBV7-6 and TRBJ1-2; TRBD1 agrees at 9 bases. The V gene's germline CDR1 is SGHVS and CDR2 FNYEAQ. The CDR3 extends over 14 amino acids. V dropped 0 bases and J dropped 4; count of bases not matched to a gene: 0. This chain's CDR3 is CASSLAGQGYGYTF. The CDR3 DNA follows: TGTGCCAGCAGCTTAGCGGGACAGGGCTATGGCTACACCTTC.

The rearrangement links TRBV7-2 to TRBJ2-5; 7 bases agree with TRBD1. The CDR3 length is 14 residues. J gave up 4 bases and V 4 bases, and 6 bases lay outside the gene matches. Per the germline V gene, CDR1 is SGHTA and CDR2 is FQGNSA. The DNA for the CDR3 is TGTGCCAGCAGCTCCTGGACAGGTCGAGAGACCCAGTACTTC. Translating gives CASSSWTGRETQYF.